These T cell receptor beta chains were read from a single sample in a study of PD-L1 blockade in urothelial cancer. The method was immunoSEQ multiplex PCR; TCRdb's version includes in-frame clones alone and lacks a portion of them. The top ten hold roughly 7.6% of the sample, which has about 38,000 clones, 80% to 95% seen once. This specimen was PBMCs, taken around atezolizumab (anti-PD-L1) treatment. The origin of the receptors is a man between 65 and 79 years old with urothelial cancer. CDR3s include the opening cysteine and the closing phenylalanine or tryptophan. The order of the fields is V gene, D gene, J gene, clone size, CDR3 DNA, CDR3 protein. D genes are given only for firm matches. Only some rows state a clone size, as once, few, many or a class for expanded clones.

>TRBV19|.|TRBJ2-1|.
TGTGCCAGTAGTATCGACGGAGTATCCCAGTTCTTC
CASSIDGVSQFF
>TRBV7-3|.|TRBJ2-1|few
TGTGCCAGCAGCCCGAACATTGGACAGGAGCAGTTCTTC
CASSPNIGQEQFF
>TRBV28|TRBD1|TRBJ1-1|.
TGTGCCAGCAGAAGCGTAGACAGGGTGGGCACTGAAGCTTTCTTT
CASRSVDRVGTEAFF
>TRBV28|.|TRBJ1-2|.
TGTGCCAGCAGGGTCGTTCGGGGGACGGTCAACTATGGCTACACCTTC
CASRVVRGTVNYGYTF
>TRBV18|.|TRBJ1-4|.
TGTGCCAGCTCACCCCTTGACGGAGTTAGGGAAAAACTGTTTTTT
CASSPLDGVREKLFF
>TRBV6-1|.|TRBJ2-3|.
TGTGCCAGTTACCGCGGGCAGGGGAGAACAGATACGCAGTATTTT
CASYRGQGRTDTQYF
>TRBV30|TRBD1|TRBJ1-2|.
TGTGCCTGGGATCCCCCGGGACAGGCTAACTATGGCTACACCTTC
CAWDPPGQANYGYTF
>TRBV4-1|TRBD1|TRBJ2-7|.
TGCGCCAGCAGCCAAGAGGACAGGGTACGAGACGAGCAGTACTTC
CASSQEDRVRDEQYF
>TRBV7-7|TRBD2|TRBJ2-2|once
TGTGCCAGCGGACTAGCGTCGAACACCGGGGAGCTGTTTTTT
CASGLASNTGELFF
>TRBV5-1|.|TRBJ2-6|.
TGCGCCAGCAGGGAGCCCGGGTCCTTCTCTGGGGCCAACGTCCTGACTTTC
CASREPGSFSGANVLTF
>TRBV14|.|TRBJ1-2|.
TGTGCCAGCAGCCCGGGCACCGGGAGCTATGGCTACACCTTC
CASSPGTGSYGYTF
>TRBV5-5|TRBD1|TRBJ1-1|.
TGTGCCAGCAGCGGGACAGGGATGAACACTGAAGCTTTCTTT
CASSGTGMNTEAFF
>TRBV6-1|.|TRBJ2-7|.
TGTGCCAGCAGAACAGGGGGGGTCTCCTACGAGCAGTACTTC
CASRTGGVSYEQYF
>TRBV6-4|TRBD2|TRBJ2-2|.
TGTGCCAGCAGTGACTCTTTTGGGACTAGCGGGACGAACACCGGGGAGCTGTTTTTT
CASSDSFGTSGTNTGELFF
>TRBV6-6|TRBD2|TRBJ2-5|.
TGTGCCAGCAGCCGACCCCGCGGGGGAGAAGAGACCCAGTACTTC
CASSRPRGGEETQYF
>TRBV18|.|TRBJ2-1|.
TGTGCCAGCTCACCACCGGGAGTGTACCCCGGGACAAGCTCCTACAATGAGCAGTTCTTC
CASSPPGVYPGTSSYNEQFF
>TRBV5-5|TRBD1|TRBJ1-5|.
TGTGCCAGCAGCCTCCGGGACAGGGAAGATCCCCAGCATTTT
CASSLRDREDPQHF
>TRBV6-5|.|TRBJ2-5|.
TGTGCCAGCAGCTCCGGACAGAGAGGGACCCAGTACTTC
CASSSGQRGTQYF
>TRBV27|.|TRBJ2-1|.
TGTGCCAGCAGTTTCGGGGGGCCCTACTACAATGAGCAGTTCTTC
CASSFGGPYYNEQFF
>TRBV9|TRBD2|TRBJ2-2|.
TGTGCCAGCAGCGTAGTATCGGGACTAGCGGGAGGACGTACCGGGGAGCTGTTTTTT
CASSVVSGLAGGRTGELFF
>TRBV5-1|.|TRBJ1-2|.
TGCGCCAGCAGCTCGACAGGAAACTATGGCTACACCTTC
CASSSTGNYGYTF
>TRBV23-1|TRBD1|TRBJ2-7|.
TGCGCCAGCAGAAAATTAGACAGGGTAATATCCTACGAGCAGTACTTC
CASRKLDRVISYEQYF
>TRBV7-3|TRBD2|TRBJ2-1|.
TGTGCCAGCAGCGCCTCCGGGACTACCTCCTACAATGAGCAGTTCTTC
CASSASGTTSYNEQFF
>TRBV4-1|TRBD1|TRBJ2-4|once
TGCGCCAGCAGCCAAGGGGTACAGGGGGTCAAAAACATTCAGTACTTC
CASSQGVQGVKNIQYF
>TRBV15|.|TRBJ2-1|once
TGTGCCACTACTCGGGACTCTAATAATGAGCAGTTCTTC
CATTRDSNNEQFF
>TRBV7-2|TRBD2|TRBJ2-7|.
TGTGCCAGCAGCTTTAGGCGGGAGGTTTCCTACGAGCAGTACTTC
CASSFRREVSYEQYF
>TRBV9|.|TRBJ2-2|.
TGTGCCAGCAGCGTAGAAGGCCCAGCGGGCCCTCCCGGGGAGCTGTTTTTT
CASSVEGPAGPPGELFF
>TRBV13|.|TRBJ1-3|.
TGTGCCAGCAGCTTAGTGGCAGCGAGCTCTGGAAACACCATATATTTT
CASSLVAASSGNTIYF
>TRBV28|TRBD1|TRBJ2-4|.
TGTGCCAGCAATCACCCACGACAGGGAGACATTCAGTACTTC
CASNHPRQGDIQYF
>TRBV19|.|TRBJ2-7|.
TGTGCCAGTAAGTTGGACAGCGATACGGGTGAGCAGTACTTC
CASKLDSDTGEQYF
>TRBV28|.|TRBJ2-5|once
TGTGCCAGCAGTTGGACTTGGGCCCAAGAGACCCAGTACTTC
CASSWTWAQETQYF
>TRBV9|TRBD2|TRBJ2-3|.
TGTGCCAGCAGCGTAGGAACTAGCGGGAGCACAGATACGCAGTATTTT
CASSVGTSGSTDTQYF
>TRBV5-1|.|TRBJ2-6|.
TGCGCCAGCAGCGGCTTCCTCTCTGGGGCCAACGTCCTGACTTTC
CASSGFLSGANVLTF
>TRBV7-9|TRBD1|TRBJ2-7|.
TGTGCCAGCAGCGCGAGGGGACAGGGATCCTACGAGCAGTACTTC
CASSARGQGSYEQYF
>TRBV5-1|.|TRBJ1-5|.
TGCGCCAGCAGCCCTGGGGCAGGGGAGGGACAGCCCCAGCATTTT
CASSPGAGEGQPQHF
>TRBV30|TRBD1|TRBJ2-1|.
TGTGCCCGAGGGGGCGTCTACAATGAGCAGTTCTTC
CARGGVYNEQFF
>TRBV18|TRBD2|TRBJ2-1|.
TGTGCCAGCTCACCAGTCGCGGGAGAAAGGAATGAGCAGTTCTTC
CASSPVAGERNEQFF
>TRBV19|TRBD1|TRBJ2-5|.
TGTGCCAGTAGCCCTCACAGGGGGCCTATGCAAGAGACCCAGTACTTC
CASSPHRGPMQETQYF
>TRBV4-1|TRBD2|TRBJ2-7|.
TGCGCCAGCAGCCAAGTGCCTAGCGGAAACTCCTACGAGCAGTACTTC
CASSQVPSGNSYEQYF
>TRBV6-5|.|TRBJ2-2|.
TGTGCCACCGAGGGAGCGGGCCCCGGGGAGCTGTTTTTT
CATEGAGPGELFF
>TRBV7-8|.|TRBJ2-7|few
TGTGCCAGCAGCTTGGGGGGAGAGCGGGAGCAGTACTTC
CASSLGGEREQYF
>TRBV7-2|TRBD2|TRBJ2-7|.
TGTGCCAGCAGTTCCAGGCCTAGCGGGAGTCAGTACTTC
CASSSRPSGSQYF
>TRBV6-5|TRBD1|TRBJ1-2|.
TGTGCCAGCAGTTACTCCCAGGGGGCCAATTATGGCTACACCTTC
CASSYSQGANYGYTF